These T cell receptor beta chains were read from a single sample in a study of OX40 agonist ivuxolimab in advanced cancers. TCRdb keeps only in-frame clones here, not all; method: immunoSEQ multiplex PCR. The sample records 39,000 or so clones, approximately 87% being singletons. Material: CD4+ or CD8+ T cells sorted from blood, obtained in a trial of the OX40 agonist ivuxolimab. The receptors stem from an adult with an advanced solid tumor such as melanoma, head and neck, liver or kidney cancer. Both conserved end residues are part of each CDR3. A D gene is named only where the DNA matches it firmly. Size is stated for part of the rows, as once, few or many counts, or as a class when the clone is expanded.

TRBV6-5	TRBD1	TRBJ2-2	-	TGTGCCAGCAGTTGGGACAGGGCGAGCACCGGGGAGCTGTTTTTT	CASSWDRASTGELFF
TRBV27	-	TRBJ1-2	-	TGTGCCAGCAGTTCCCGAAGAGGCCCCAGATATGGCTACACCTTC	CASSSRRGPRYGYTF
TRBV2	-	TRBJ2-3	once	TGTGCCAGCAGTGGGACTTTCACAGATACGCAGTATTTT	CASSGTFTDTQYF
TRBV21-1	-	TRBJ2-5	once	TGTGCCAGCTGCGGTACTGAAGAGACCCAGTACTTC	CASCGTEETQYF
TRBV7-9	-	TRBJ1-4	-	TGTGCCAGCAGCGGGATAGGGGTTGGTGAAAAACTGTTTTTT	CASSGIGVGEKLFF
TRBV10-2	-	TRBJ1-1	-	TGCGGCACCCAGCGGACGAAGAACACTGAAGCTTTCTTT	CGTQRTKNTEAFF
TRBV28	-	TRBJ1-4	-	TGTGCCAGCAGTCCGACCAGGGGTCTAGCAACTAATGAAAAACTGTTTTTT	CASSPTRGLATNEKLFF
TRBV27	TRBD1	TRBJ1-6	large	TGTGCCAGCAGTTTAAGGCCAGGGGGGTCCTATAATTCACCCCTCCACTTT	CASSLRPGGSYNSPLHF
TRBV10-3	TRBD2	TRBJ2-3	-	TGTGCCATCAGTGGACAGACTAGCATCGCAGATACGCAGTATTTT	CAISGQTSIADTQYF
TRBV30	-	TRBJ1-6	few	TGTGCCTGGAGTGTAATAGATAATTCACCCCTCCACTTT	CAWSVIDNSPLHF
TRBV5-1	-	TRBJ1-1	-	TGCGCCAGCAGCTTGGGACAGCAGGACACTGAAGCTTTCTTT	CASSLGQQDTEAFF
TRBV5-6	-	TRBJ2-1	-	TGTGCCAGCGCCCAAGGTTCAGTTAAGGGTAGGGGTGAGCAGTTCTTC	CASAQGSVKGRGEQFF
TRBV28	-	TRBJ2-3	-	TGTGCCAGCAGTCCGGGGAGGAGGACAGATACGCAGTATTTT	CASSPGRRTDTQYF
TRBV11-2	-	TRBJ2-5	-	TGTGCCAGCAGTCTACGTGGGAGTGAGACCCAGTACTTC	CASSLRGSETQYF
TRBV6-5	TRBD1	TRBJ2-2	-	TGTGCCAGCAGTAAGACAGGGGGCACCGGGGAGCTGTTTTTT	CASSKTGGTGELFF
TRBV19	-	TRBJ2-3	once	TGTGCCAGTAGTATAGGACGTCAGACCTCTAGCACAGATACGCAGTATTTT	CASSIGRQTSSTDTQYF
TRBV7-9	TRBD2	TRBJ2-7	-	TGTGCCAGCAGCCACAAGACTAGCGGGGGTGGCGAGCAGTACTTC	CASSHKTSGGGEQYF
TRBV30	TRBD2	TRBJ2-1	-	TGTGCCTGGAGGCCCGGGACTAGCGAGTACAATGAGCAGTTCTTC	CAWRPGTSEYNEQFF
TRBV19	-	TRBJ1-1	-	TGTGCCAGTAGTATAGATCTATTCGGGGAAGCTTTCTTT	CASSIDLFGEAFF
TRBV6-1	-	TRBJ2-2	-	TGTGCCAGCAGTGAATACGGGCAGGGCGCCGGGGAGCTGTTTTTT	CASSEYGQGAGELFF
TRBV19	TRBD1	TRBJ1-1	-	TGTGCCAGTAGTATCCGGGGACAGGGTACCACTGAAGCTTTCTTT	CASSIRGQGTTEAFF
TRBV6-4	TRBD2	TRBJ2-1	-	TGTGCCAGCAGTAGCGGGGCCCTGGGTAATGAGCAGTTCTTC	CASSSGALGNEQFF
TRBV2	TRBD2	TRBJ2-7	-	TGTGCCAGCAGTCCCGGGGGGGCGATTTACGAGCAGTACTTC	CASSPGGAIYEQYF
TRBV6-4	-	TRBJ2-5	-	TGTGCCACGCGCCAGACAAAGGACCAAGAGACCCAGTACTTC	CATRQTKDQETQYF
TRBV4-1	TRBD1	TRBJ1-1	-	TGCGCCAGCACGCGGGACAGGAACACTGAAGCTTTCTTT	CASTRDRNTEAFF
TRBV4-1	-	TRBJ1-2	-	TGCGCCAGCAGCCAGGGCGACGGATTCAATGGCTACACCTTC	CASSQGDGFNGYTF
TRBV7-3	TRBD1	TRBJ2-2	-	TGTGCCAGCAGCTTAGGCCCAGGGGGACCCGGGGAGCTGTTTTTT	CASSLGPGGPGELFF
TRBV7-3	-	TRBJ2-7	-	TGTGCCAGCAGCTTGGGGGAAGGGCGGGAGCAGTACTTC	CASSLGEGREQYF
TRBV2	TRBD2	TRBJ2-1	-	TGTGCCAGCAAAGAGACTAGCGGGGGCCACAATGAGCAGTTCTTC	CASKETSGGHNEQFF
TRBV6-5	-	TRBJ1-5	-	TGTGCCAGCAGTTTGGGCAATCAGCCCCAGCATTTT	CASSLGNQPQHF
TRBV11-2	-	TRBJ2-5	-	TGTGCCAGCAGCCCCAGACTAGGGACCCGCGAGACCCAGTACTTC	CASSPRLGTRETQYF
TRBV11-2	-	TRBJ2-5	-	TGTGCCAGCAGCCCAAGGTTGGGATTACAAGAGACCCAGTACTTC	CASSPRLGLQETQYF
TRBV4-2	TRBD1	TRBJ1-6	-	TGTGCCAGCAGCCAATCTGACAGGGAGGGTTCACCCCTCCACTTT	CASSQSDREGSPLHF
TRBV7-2	-	TRBJ2-3	-	TGTGCCAGCAGTAGCACAGATACGCAGTATTTT	CASSSTDTQYF
TRBV2	-	TRBJ2-3	-	TGTGCCAGCAGTGAGAGCACAGATACGCAGTATTTT	CASSESTDTQYF
TRBV5-1	-	TRBJ2-5	-	TGCGCCAGCAGGTGGACTGAGGGTCAAGAGACCCAGTACTTC	CASRWTEGQETQYF
TRBV18	TRBD1	TRBJ2-1	-	TGTGCCAGCTTTTCGGGGCAGGGGGCGAGAAATGAGCAGTTCTTC	CASFSGQGARNEQFF
TRBV7-8	-	TRBJ2-5	-	TGTGCCAGCAGCTTCGGGCAGCAAGAGACCCAGTACTTC	CASSFGQQETQYF
TRBV7-8	TRBD2	TRBJ2-1	-	TGTGCCAGCAGCATACTACTAGCGGAGCAGTTCTTC	CASSILLAEQFF
TRBV4-1	-	TRBJ1-1	-	TGCGCCAGCAGCCAAGACCGCGGGGGTAGGACTGAAGCTTTCTTT	CASSQDRGGRTEAFF
TRBV5-1	-	TRBJ2-2	-	TGCGCCAGCAGCCCCCCGGACAGCCAGGGGACCGGGGAGCTGTTTTTT	CASSPPDSQGTGELFF
TRBV10-3	TRBD2	TRBJ2-1	-	TGTGCCATCAGGCTAGCGGAGAGCTCCTACAATGAGCAGTTCTTC	CAIRLAESSYNEQFF
TRBV19	-	TRBJ1-1	many	TGTGCCAGTAGCCTCAAAACGGGGAACACTGAAGCTTTCTTT	CASSLKTGNTEAFF
TRBV5-6	-	TRBJ2-1	-	TGTGCCAGCAGCCAGCTGGGACTCAATGAGCAGTTCTTC	CASSQLGLNEQFF
TRBV6-6	-	TRBJ2-1	-	TGTGCCAGCAGTTACTCGCGGCTAAACAATGAGCAGTTCTTC	CASSYSRLNNEQFF
TRBV7-9	TRBD1	TRBJ2-7	-	TGTGCCAGCAGCTCGCAGGGGGCGCCCCTCTACGAGCAGTACTTC	CASSSQGAPLYEQYF
TRBV7-9	-	TRBJ2-1	few	TGTGCCAGCAGCCTATTTAGCTCCTACAATGAGCAGTTCTTC	CASSLFSSYNEQFF
TRBV2	-	TRBJ1-6	-	TGTGCCAGCAGTGATACCAGTCCCCCTGGTTCACCCCTCCACTTT	CASSDTSPPGSPLHF
TRBV5-4	-	TRBJ2-3	-	TGTGCCAGCAAGGCAGGGCACACAGATACGCAGTATTTT	CASKAGHTDTQYF
TRBV2	-	TRBJ2-1	-	TGTGCCAGCAGGGAAGGAGGGGGGCAGTTCTTC	CASREGGGQFF
TRBV7-2	-	TRBJ2-2	-	TGTGCCAGCAGCTTAGACCCAGCTGGCGGGGAGCTGTTTTTT	CASSLDPAGGELFF
TRBV15	-	TRBJ2-5	-	TGTGCCACCAGCAGAGATCGGGGATACGAGACCCAGTACTTC	CATSRDRGYETQYF
TRBV5-6	TRBD2	TRBJ2-1	-	TGTGCCAGCAGCTGGACTAGCGGGATGTACAATGAGCAGTTCTTC	CASSWTSGMYNEQFF
TRBV4-2	-	TRBJ1-4	-	TGTGCCAGCAGCCAAGAAGTAGCAACTAATGAAAAACTGTTTTTT	CASSQEVATNEKLFF
TRBV19	-	TRBJ2-1	-	TGTGCCAGTAGTATACAGGGGACCGGGGGGCGTGGTGAGCAGTTCTTC	CASSIQGTGGRGEQFF
TRBV5-1	-	TRBJ1-4	-	TGCGCCAGCAGCCGACACGGGGCTCTGACTAATGAAAAACTGTTTTTT	CASSRHGALTNEKLFF
TRBV5-1	-	TRBJ2-3	-	TGCGCCAGCAGTGGAGGGGGTACGGGCACAGATACGCAGTATTTT	CASSGGGTGTDTQYF
TRBV28	-	TRBJ1-4	-	TGTGCCAGCAGCCCGCAGTTTTCCCCCCGCGGTGGAGAAAAACTGTTTTTT	CASSPQFSPRGGEKLFF
TRBV19	-	TRBJ1-5	-	TGTGCCAGTAGTACACGACAGCTCTATAGCAATCAGCCCCAGCATTTT	CASSTRQLYSNQPQHF